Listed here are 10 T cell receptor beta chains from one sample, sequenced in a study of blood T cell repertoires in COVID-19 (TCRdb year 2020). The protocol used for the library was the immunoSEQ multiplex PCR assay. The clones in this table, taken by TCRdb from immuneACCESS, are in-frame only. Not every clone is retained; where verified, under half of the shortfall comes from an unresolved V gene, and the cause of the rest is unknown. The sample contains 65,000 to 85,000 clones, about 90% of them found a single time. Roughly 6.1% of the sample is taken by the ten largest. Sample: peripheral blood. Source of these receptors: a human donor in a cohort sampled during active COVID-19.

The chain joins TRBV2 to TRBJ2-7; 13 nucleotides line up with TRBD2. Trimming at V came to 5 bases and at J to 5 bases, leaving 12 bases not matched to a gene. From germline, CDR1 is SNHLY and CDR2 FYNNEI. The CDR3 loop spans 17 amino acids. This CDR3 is CASSRSPGLAGVHEQYF. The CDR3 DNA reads TGTGCCAGCAGTCGATCGCCTGGACTAGCGGGGGTCCACGAGCAGTACTTC.

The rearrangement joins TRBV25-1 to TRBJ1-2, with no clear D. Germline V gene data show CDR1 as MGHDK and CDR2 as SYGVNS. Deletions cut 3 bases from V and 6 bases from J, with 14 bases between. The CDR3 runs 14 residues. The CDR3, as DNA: TGTGCCAGCAGTGACCCCAAGGGAGGAGATGGCTACACCTTC. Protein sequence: CASSDPKGGDGYTF.

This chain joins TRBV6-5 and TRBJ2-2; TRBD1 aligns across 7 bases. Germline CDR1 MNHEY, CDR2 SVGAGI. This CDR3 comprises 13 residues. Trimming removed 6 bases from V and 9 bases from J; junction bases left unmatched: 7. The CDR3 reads CASSPNRGRELFF. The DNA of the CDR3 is TGTGCCAGCAGCCCCAACAGGGGAAGGGAGCTGTTTTTT.

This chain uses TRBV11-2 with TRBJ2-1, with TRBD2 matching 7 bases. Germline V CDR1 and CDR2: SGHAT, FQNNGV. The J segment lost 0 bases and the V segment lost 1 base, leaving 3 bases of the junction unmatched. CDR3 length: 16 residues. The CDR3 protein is CASSLGLASSYNEQFF. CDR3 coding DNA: TGTGCCAGCAGCTTAGGACTAGCCAGCTCCTACAATGAGCAGTTCTTC.

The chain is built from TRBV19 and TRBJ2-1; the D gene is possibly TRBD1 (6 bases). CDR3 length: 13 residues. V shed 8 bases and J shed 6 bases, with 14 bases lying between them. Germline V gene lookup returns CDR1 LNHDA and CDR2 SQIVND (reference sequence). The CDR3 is CASSTGLGNEQFF. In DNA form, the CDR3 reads TGTGCCAGTTCCACAGGGTTAGGCAATGAGCAGTTCTTC.

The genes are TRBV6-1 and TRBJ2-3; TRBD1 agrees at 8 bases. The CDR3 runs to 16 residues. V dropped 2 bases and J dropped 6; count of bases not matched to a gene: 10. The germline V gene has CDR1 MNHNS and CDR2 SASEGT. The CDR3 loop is CASSERGQAGLDTQYF. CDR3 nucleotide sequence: TGTGCCAGCAGTGAAAGGGGACAGGCTGGCTTGGATACGCAGTATTTT.

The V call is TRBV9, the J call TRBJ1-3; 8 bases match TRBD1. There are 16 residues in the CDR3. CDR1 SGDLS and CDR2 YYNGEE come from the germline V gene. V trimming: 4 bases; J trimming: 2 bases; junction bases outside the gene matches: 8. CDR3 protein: CASSPDRGRAGNTIYF. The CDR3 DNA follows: TGTGCCAGCAGCCCAGACAGGGGAAGGGCTGGAAACACCATATATTTT.

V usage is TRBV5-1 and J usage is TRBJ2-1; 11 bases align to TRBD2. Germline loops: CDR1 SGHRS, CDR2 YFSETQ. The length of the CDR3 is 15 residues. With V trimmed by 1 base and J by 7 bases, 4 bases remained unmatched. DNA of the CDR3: TGCGCCAGCAGCTTGCTAGCGGGGGGATCGAATGAGCAGTTCTTC. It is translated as CASSLLAGGSNEQFF. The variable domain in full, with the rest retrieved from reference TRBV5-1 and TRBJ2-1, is KAGVTQTPRYLIKTRGQQVTLSCSPISGHRSVSWYQQTPGQGLQFLFEYFSETQRNKGNFPGRFSGRQFSNSRSEMNVSTLELGDSALYLCASSLLAGGSNEQFFGPGTRLTVL.

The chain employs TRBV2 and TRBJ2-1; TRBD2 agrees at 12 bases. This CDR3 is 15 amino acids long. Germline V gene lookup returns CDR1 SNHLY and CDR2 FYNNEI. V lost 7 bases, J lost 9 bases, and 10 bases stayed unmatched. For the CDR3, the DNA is TGTGCCAGCACCGGGACTAGCGGGTTTGGTGGTGAGCAGTTCTTC. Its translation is CASTGTSGFGGEQFF.

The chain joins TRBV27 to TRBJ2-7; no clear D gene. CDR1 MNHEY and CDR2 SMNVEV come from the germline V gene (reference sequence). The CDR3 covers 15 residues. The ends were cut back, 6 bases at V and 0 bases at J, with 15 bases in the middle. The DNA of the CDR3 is TGTGCCAGCAGCGAATGGTGGTCAGGCTCCTACGAGCAGTACTTC. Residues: CASSEWWSGSYEQYF.